This TCR beta chain was recorded in a study of T cell changes during pregnancy in multiple sclerosis. Only one count was recorded for this clone. The protocol was immunoSEQ multiplex PCR, while the TCRdb copy is restricted to in-frame clones and leaves out a portion. The table includes about 60,000 clones, roughly 93% detected once. The CDR3 is 18 amino acids. The V segment lost 8 bases and the J segment 0 bases; nucleotides outside the gene matches: 13. The germline gives CDR1 SGHVS, CDR2 FQNEAQ. Here the sequenced sample was CD8+ T cells from peripheral blood mononuclear cells, taken in the second trimester of pregnancy. The rearrangement joins TRBV7-8 to TRBJ2-6; TRBD2 aligns across 7 bases. The receptor's source is a female donor with multiple sclerosis, enrolled in a pregnancy study. CDR3 in amino acids: CASLSRAGRGSGANVLTF. Written as DNA, the CDR3 is TGTGCCAGCCTCTCCAGGGCAGGGAGGGGCTCTGGGGCCAACGTCCTGACTTTC.